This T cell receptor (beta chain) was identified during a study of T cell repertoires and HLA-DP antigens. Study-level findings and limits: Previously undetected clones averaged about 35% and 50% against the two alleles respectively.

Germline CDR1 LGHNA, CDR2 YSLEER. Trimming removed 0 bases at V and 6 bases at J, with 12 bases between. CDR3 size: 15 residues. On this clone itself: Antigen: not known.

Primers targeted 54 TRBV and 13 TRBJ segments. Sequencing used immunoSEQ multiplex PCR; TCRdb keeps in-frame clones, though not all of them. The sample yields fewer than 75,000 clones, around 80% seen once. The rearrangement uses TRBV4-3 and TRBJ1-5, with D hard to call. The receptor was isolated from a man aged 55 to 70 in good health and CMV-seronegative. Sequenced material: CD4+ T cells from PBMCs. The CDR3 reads CASSQDGYWSQPQHF. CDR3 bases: TGCGCCAGCAGCCAAGATGGGTATTGGAGTCAGCCCCAGCATTTT.